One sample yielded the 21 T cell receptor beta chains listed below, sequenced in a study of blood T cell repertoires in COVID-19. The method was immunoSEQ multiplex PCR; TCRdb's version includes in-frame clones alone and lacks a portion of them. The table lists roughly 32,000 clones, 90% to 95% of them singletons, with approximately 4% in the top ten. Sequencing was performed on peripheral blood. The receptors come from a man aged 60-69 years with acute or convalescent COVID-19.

Here the CDR3 reads CASSYGTSLYNEQFF. Written as DNA, the CDR3 is TGTGCCAGCAGTTATGGGACTAGCCTATACAATGAGCAGTTCTTC. The V gene is TRBV6-5, the J gene TRBJ2-1; TRBD2 agrees at 9 bases. The V segment lost 3 bases and the J segment 4 bases; nucleotides outside the gene matches: 4. The CDR3 spans 15 residues. From germline, CDR1 is MNHEY and CDR2 SVGAGI.

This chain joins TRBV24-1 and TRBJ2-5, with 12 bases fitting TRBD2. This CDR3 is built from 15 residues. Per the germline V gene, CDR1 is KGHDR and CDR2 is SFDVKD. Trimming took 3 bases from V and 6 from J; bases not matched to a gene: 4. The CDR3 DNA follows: TGTGCCACCAGTGATCTGACTAGCGGGAGCCAGACCCAGTACTTC. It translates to CATSDLTSGSQTQYF.

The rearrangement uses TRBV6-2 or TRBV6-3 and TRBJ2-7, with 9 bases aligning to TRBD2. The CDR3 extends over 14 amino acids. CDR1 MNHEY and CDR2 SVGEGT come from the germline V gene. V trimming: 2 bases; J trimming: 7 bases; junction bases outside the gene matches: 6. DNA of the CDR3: TGTGCCAGCAGTTACCCCGGGGCGGGAGGGGAGCAGTACGTC. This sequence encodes CASSYPGAGGEQYV.

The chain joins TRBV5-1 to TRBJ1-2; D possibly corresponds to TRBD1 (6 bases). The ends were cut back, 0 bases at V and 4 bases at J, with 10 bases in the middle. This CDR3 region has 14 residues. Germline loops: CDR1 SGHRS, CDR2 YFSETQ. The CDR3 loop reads CASSLGRGSYGYTF. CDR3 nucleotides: TGCGCCAGCAGCTTGGGCAGGGGAAGCTATGGCTACACCTTC.

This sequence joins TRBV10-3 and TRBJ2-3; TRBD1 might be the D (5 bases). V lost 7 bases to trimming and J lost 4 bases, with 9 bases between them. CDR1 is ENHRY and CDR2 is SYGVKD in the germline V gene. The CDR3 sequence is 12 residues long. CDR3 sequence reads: CAIKAGPDTQYF. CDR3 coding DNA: TGTGCCATCAAAGCAGGGCCAGATACGCAGTATTTT.

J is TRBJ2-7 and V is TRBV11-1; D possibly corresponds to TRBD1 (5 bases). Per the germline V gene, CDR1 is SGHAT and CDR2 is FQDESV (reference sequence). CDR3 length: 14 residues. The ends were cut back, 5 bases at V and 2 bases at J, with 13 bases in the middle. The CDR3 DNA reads TGTGCCAGCAGCCCCGCAACAGGAGCCTACGAGCAGTACTTC. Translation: CASSPATGAYEQYF.

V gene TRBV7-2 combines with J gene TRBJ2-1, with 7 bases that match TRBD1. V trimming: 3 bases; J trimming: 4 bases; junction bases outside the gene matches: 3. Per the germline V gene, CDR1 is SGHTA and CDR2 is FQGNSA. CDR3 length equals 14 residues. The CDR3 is CASSFPGQYNEQFF. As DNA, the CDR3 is TGTGCCAGCAGCTTCCCGGGACAGTACAATGAGCAGTTCTTC.

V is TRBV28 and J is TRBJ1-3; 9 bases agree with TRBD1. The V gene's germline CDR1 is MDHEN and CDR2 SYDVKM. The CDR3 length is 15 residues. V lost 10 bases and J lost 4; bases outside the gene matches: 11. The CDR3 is CATELQGAKGNTIYF. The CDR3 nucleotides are TGTGCCACCGAACTACAGGGGGCGAAAGGAAACACCATATATTTT.

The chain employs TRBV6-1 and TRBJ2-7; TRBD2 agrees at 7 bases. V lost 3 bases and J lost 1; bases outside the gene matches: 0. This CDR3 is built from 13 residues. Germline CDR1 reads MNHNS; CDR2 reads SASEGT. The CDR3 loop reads CASSEGGSYEQYF. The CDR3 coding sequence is TGTGCCAGCAGTGAGGGGGGGTCCTACGAGCAGTACTTC.

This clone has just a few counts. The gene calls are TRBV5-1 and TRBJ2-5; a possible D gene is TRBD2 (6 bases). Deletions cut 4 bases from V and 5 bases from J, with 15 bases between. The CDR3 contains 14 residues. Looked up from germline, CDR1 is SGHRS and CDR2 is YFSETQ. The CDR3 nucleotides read TGCGCCAGCAGCCCCGGGAGCCCCGGGGAGACCCAGTACTTC. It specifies CASSPGSPGETQYF.

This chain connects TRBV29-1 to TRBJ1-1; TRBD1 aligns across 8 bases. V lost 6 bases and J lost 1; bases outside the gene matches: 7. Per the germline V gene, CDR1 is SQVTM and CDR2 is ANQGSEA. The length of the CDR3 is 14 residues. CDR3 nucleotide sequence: TGCAGCGTCTCCCAGGGGGCTGCGAACACTGAAGCTTTCTTT. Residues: CSVSQGAANTEAFF. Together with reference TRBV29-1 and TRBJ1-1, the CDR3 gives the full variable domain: SAVISQKPSRDICQRGTSLTIQCQVDSQVTMMFWYRQQPGQSLTLIATANQGSEATYESGFVIDKFPISRPNLTFSTLTVSNMSPEDSSIYLCSVSQGAANTEAFFGQGTRLTVV.

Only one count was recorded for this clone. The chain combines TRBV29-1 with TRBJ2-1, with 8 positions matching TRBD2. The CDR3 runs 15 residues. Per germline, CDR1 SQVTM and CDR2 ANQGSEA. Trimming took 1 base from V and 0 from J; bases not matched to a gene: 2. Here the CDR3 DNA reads TGCAGCGTTGAAGTTAGCGGGGTCTCCTACAATGAGCAGTTCTTC. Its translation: CSVEVSGVSYNEQFF.

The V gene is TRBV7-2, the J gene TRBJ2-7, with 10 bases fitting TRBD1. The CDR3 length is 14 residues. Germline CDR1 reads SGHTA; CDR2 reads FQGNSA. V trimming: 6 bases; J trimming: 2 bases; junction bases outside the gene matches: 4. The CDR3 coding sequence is TGTGCCAGCAGTCAAGACAGGGGGCCCTACGAGCAGTACTTC. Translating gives CASSQDRGPYEQYF.

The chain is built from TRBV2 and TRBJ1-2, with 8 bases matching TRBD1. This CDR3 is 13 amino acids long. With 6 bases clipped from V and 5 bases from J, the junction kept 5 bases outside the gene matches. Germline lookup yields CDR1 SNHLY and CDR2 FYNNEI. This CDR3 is CASSRTGNYGYTF. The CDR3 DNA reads TGTGCCAGCAGCCGGACAGGGAATTATGGCTACACCTTC.

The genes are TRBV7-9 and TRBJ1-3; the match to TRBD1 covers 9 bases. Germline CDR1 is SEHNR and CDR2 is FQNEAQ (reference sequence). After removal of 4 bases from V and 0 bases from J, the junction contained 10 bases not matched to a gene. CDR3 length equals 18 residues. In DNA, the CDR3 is TGTGCCAGCAGCTACGGGACAGGGACCCTTCACTCTGGAAACACCATATATTTT. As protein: CASSYGTGTLHSGNTIYF.

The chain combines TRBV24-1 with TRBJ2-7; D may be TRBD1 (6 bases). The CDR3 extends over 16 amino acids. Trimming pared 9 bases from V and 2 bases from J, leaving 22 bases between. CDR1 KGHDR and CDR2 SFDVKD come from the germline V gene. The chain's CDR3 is CATSEGQGPPPYEQYF. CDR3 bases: TGTGCCACCTCCGAGGGGCAGGGGCCCCCTCCCTACGAGCAGTACTTC.

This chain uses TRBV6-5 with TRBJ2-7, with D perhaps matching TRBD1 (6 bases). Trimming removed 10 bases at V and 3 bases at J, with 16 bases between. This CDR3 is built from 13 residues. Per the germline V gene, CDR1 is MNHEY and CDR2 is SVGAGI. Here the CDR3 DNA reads TGTGCCACCCTCGACAGGAATTTCTACGAGCAGTACTTC. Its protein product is CATLDRNFYEQYF.

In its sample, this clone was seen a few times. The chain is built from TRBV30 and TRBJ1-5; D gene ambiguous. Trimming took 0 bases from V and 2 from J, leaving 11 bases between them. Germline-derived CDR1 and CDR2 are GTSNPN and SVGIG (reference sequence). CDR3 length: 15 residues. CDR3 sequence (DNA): TGTGCCTGGAGTGTACCAGGTAGTGGCAATCAGCCCCAGCATTTT. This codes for CAWSVPGSGNQPQHF. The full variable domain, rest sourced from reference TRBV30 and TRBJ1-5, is SQTIHQWPATLVQPVGSPLSLECTVEGTSNPNLYWYRQAAGRGLQLLFYSVGIGQISSEVPQNLSASRPQDRQFILSSKKLLLSDSGFYLCAWSVPGSGNQPQHFGDGTRLSIL.

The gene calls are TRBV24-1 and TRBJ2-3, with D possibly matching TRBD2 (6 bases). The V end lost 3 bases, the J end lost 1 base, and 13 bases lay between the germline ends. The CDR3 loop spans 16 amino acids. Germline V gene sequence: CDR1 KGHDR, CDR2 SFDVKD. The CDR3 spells CATSDKGRGGTDTQYF. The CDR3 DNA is TGTGCCACCAGTGATAAGGGGCGGGGTGGCACAGATACGCAGTATTTT.

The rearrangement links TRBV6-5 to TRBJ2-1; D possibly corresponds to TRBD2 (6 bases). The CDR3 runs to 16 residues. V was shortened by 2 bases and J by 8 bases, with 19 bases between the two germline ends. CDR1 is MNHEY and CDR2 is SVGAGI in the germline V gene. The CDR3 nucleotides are TGTGCCAGCAGTTACGTGGGTAGCGGAGGTGGGTATGAGCAGTTCTTC. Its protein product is CASSYVGSGGGYEQFF.

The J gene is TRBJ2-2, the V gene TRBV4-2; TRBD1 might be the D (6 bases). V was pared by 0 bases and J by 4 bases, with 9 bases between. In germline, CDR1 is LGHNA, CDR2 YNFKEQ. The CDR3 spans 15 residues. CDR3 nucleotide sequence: TGTGCCAGCAGCCAAGACAGGGGATCCACCGGGGAGCTGTTTTTT. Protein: CASSQDRGSTGELFF.